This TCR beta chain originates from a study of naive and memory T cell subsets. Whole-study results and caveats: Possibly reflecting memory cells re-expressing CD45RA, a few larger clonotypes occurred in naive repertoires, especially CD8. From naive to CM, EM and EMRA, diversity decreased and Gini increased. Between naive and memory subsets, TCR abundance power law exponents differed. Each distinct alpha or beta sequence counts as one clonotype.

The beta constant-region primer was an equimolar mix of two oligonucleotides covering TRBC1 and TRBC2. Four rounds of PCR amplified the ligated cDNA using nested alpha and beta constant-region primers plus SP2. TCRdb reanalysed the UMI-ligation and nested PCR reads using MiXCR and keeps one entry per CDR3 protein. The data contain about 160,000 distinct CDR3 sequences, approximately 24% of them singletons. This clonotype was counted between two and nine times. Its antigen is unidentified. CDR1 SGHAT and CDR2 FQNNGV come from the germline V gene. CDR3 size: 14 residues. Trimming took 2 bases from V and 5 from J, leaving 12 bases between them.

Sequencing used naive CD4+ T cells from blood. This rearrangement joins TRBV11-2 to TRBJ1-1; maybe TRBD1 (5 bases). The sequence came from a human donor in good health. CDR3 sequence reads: CASSLKFGGTEAFF. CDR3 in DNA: TGTGCCAGCAGCTTAAAGTTTGGGGGAACTGAAGCTTTCTTT. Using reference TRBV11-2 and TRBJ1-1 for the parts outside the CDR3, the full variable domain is EAGVAQSPRYKIIEKRQSVAFWCNPISGHATLYWYQQILGQGPKLLIQFQNNGVVDDSQLPKDRFSAERLKGVDSTLKIQPAKLEDSAVYLCASSLKFGGTEAFFGQGTRLTVV.